Below, one TCR beta chain is given with its context. The data belong to a study of shared T cell receptors in the human thymus. The data were produced by immunoSEQ multiplex PCR, yet TCRdb's version contains in-frame clones alone and is incomplete. The sample includes hundreds of thousands of clones, more than 75% seen only once; the top ten take about 0.0094%. V gave up 4 bases and J gave up 3 bases; unmatched junction bases: 9. CDR1 GTSNPN and CDR2 SVGIG come from the germline V gene (reference sequence). This CDR3 has 14 residues. The same sample was also used in a study of human thymus T cells. That publication notes: Healthy Finnish infants having corrective surgery for congenital heart defects served as donors. Corrective heart surgery yielded the resections from which the thymus tissue came. Thymic and blood repertoires appeared to show biased V and J gene usage. Related reports documented highly overlapping thymic repertoires among unrelated individuals.

The clonotype was recovered from a boy under two years old with a congenital heart defect. This chain joins TRBV30 and TRBJ2-7, with TRBD2 matching over 7 bases. Sequenced: thymocytes. The DNA for the CDR3 is TGTGCCTGGAAGAAGTGGCGGGGGAGCTACGAGCAGTACTTC. Protein: CAWKKWRGSYEQYF.